The entry that follows covers one T cell receptor beta chain sequence. CDR3 size: 15 residues. Germline loops: CDR1 SGHAT, CDR2 FQNNGV. This entry is derived from a study of T cells expressing NK-cell markers. Study summary: Source material for TCR beta repertoires consisted of sorted CD3+CD56+NKG2C+, CD3+CD56+NKG2C- and CD3+CD56-NKG2C+ T cells. Most of the eight sequenced donors were HCMV-seropositive; one was seronegative.

From the 5' RACE reads, TCRdb lists one entry per CDR3 protein and no DNA. The specimen's table records hundreds of thousands of distinct CDR3 sequences. The source material was blood T cells: a sorted CD56 or NKG2C T cell subset, CD4+ or CD8+ T cells, or bulk PBMC T cells (not recorded which). The rearrangement uses TRBV11-2 and TRBJ2-7; with no DNA, the TCRdb D assignment of TRBD1 cannot be verified. This receptor was identified in a man between 18 and 35 years old in good health. The CDR3 is CASTQISGDSYEQYF.